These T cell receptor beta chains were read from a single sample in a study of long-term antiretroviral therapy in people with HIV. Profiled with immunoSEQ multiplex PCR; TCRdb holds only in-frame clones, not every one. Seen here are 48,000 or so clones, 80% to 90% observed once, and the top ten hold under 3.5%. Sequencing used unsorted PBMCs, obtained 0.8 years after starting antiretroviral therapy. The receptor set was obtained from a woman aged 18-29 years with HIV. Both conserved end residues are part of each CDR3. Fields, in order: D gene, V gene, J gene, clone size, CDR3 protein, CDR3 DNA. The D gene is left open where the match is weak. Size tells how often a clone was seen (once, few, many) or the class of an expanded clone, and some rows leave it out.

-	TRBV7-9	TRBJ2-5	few	CASSEGTPEETQYF	TGTGCCAGCAGCGAGGGGACTCCGGAAGAGACCCAGTACTTC
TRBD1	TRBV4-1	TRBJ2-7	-	CASSQEDRGLYEQYF	TGCGCCAGCAGCCAAGAAGACAGGGGGCTCTACGAGCAGTACTTC
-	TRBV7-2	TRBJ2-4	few	CASSLAVTDIQYF	TGTGCCAGCAGCTTAGCGGTTACGGACATTCAGTACTTC
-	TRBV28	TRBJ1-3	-	CASTPTRVGNTIYF	TGTGCCAGCACCCCCACCAGGGTCGGAAACACCATATATTTT
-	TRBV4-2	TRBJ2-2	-	CASSQEGGSVTGELFF	TGTGCCAGCAGCCAAGAAGGTGGCTCCGTGACCGGGGAGCTGTTTTTT
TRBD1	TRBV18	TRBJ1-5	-	CASSPPDRASNQPQHF	TGTGCCAGCTCACCACCGGACAGGGCGAGCAATCAGCCCCAGCATTTT
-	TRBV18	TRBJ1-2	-	CASSQALDPDGGYTF	TGTGCCAGCTCGCAGGCCCTTGACCCCGACGGTGGCTACACCTTC
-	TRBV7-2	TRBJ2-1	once	CASSLAGAHNEQFF	TGTGCCAGCAGCTTAGCGGGAGCGCACAATGAGCAGTTCTTC
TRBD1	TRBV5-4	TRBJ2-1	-	CASSSEPGQGLSSYNEQFF	TGTGCCAGCAGCTCGGAACCGGGACAGGGGTTGAGCTCCTACAATGAGCAGTTCTTC
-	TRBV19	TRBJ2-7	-	CASSILDGSSYEQYF	TGTGCCAGTAGTATCTTGGACGGGAGCTCCTACGAGCAGTACTTC
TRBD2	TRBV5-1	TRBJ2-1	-	CASSRQAGTYNEQFF	TGCGCCAGCAGTCGTCAAGCGGGGACCTACAATGAGCAGTTCTTC
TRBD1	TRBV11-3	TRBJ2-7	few	CASSPSTGGAYEQYF	TGTGCCAGCAGCCCGTCGACAGGGGGTGCCTACGAGCAGTACTTC
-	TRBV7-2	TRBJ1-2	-	CASSSAFEEGNYGYTF	TGTGCCAGCAGCTCTGCCTTTGAGGAAGGAAACTATGGCTACACCTTC
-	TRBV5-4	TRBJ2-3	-	CASSLDQRSTDTQYF	TGTGCCAGCAGCTTGGATCAGCGGTCCACAGATACGCAGTATTTT
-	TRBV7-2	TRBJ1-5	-	CASSLIRAEPQHF	TGTGCCAGCAGCTTAATTCGTGCGGAGCCCCAGCATTTT
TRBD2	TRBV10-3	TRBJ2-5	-	CAISPGLADPYQETQYF	TGTGCCATCAGTCCGGGACTAGCGGACCCTTACCAAGAGACCCAGTACTTC
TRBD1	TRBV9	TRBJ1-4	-	CASSVGVDRDASLFF	TGTGCCAGCAGCGTAGGGGTGGACAGGGATGCATCGCTGTTTTTT
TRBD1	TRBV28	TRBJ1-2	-	CASSLLQGLEGYTF	TGTGCCAGCAGTTTACTACAGGGGTTGGAAGGCTACACCTTC
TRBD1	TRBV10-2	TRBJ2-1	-	CASLDRVGNEQFF	TGCGCCAGCCTGGACAGGGTGGGGAATGAGCAGTTCTTC
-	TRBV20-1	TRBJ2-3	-	CSVLGKDTQYF	TGCAGTGTCCTCGGAAAAGATACGCAGTATTTT
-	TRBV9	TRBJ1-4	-	CASTPGQGNEKLFF	TGTGCCAGCACCCCGGGGCAGGGGAATGAAAAACTGTTTTTT
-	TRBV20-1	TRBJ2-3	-	CSARSGDTQYF	TGCAGTGCCCGGTCAGGGGATACGCAGTATTTT
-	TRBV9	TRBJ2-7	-	CASSPGSLSYEQYF	TGTGCCAGCAGCCCCGGATCCCTCTCCTACGAGCAGTACTTC
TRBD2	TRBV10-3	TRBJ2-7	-	CAISTSGISYEQYF	TGTGCCATCTCGACTAGCGGGATATCGTACGAGCAGTACTTC
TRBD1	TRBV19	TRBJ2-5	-	CASTPGQGRETQYF	TGTGCCAGTACCCCCGGACAGGGTAGAGAGACCCAGTACTTC
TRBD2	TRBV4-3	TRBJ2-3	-	CASSQYSGTRRTDTQYF	TGCGCCAGCAGCCAGTACTCCGGGACTAGGAGAACAGATACGCAGTATTTT
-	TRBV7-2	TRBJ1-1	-	CASSLSGTEAFF	TGTGCCAGCAGCTTAAGTGGCACTGAAGCTTTCTTT
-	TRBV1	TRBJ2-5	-	CTSRSFPGGYQETQYF	TGCACCAGCAGGAGTTTTCCCGGGGGCTACCAAGAGACCCAGTACTTC
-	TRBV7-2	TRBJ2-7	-	CASSSPRTHGEQYF	TGTGCCAGCAGCTCCCCCCGGACTCACGGCGAGCAGTACTTC
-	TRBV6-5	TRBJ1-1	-	CASSYRTVNTEAFF	TGTGCCAGCAGTTACCGGACAGTGAACACTGAAGCTTTCTTT
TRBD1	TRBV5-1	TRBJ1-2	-	CASSQRGQDGYGYTF	TGCGCCAGCAGCCAACGGGGACAGGATGGTTATGGCTACACCTTC
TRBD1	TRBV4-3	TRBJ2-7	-	CASSQSRTRTGLYEQYF	TGCGCCAGCAGCCAATCAAGAACCAGGACAGGGCTGTACGAGCAGTACTTC
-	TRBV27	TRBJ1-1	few	CASTQWTEAFF	TGTGCCAGCACCCAATGGACTGAAGCTTTCTTT
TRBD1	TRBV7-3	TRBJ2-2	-	CASSLTRQGKNTGELFF	TGTGCCAGCAGCTTAACTCGACAGGGCAAGAACACCGGGGAGCTGTTTTTT
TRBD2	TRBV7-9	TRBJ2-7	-	CASSPNLAGGDEQYF	TGTGCCAGCAGCCCAAATCTAGCGGGAGGCGACGAGCAGTACTTC
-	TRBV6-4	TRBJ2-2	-	CASSRSQGPNTGELFF	TGTGCCAGCAGTCGCAGTCAGGGGCCGAACACCGGGGAGCTGTTTTTT
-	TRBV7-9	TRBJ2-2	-	CASSPSEVTGELFF	TGTGCCAGCAGCCCTTCTGAGGTCACCGGGGAGCTGTTTTTT
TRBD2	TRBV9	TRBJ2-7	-	CASSLAGTTYEQYF	TGTGCCAGCAGTCTAGCGGGGACAACCTACGAGCAGTACTTC
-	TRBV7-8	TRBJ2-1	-	CASSGGPGGTAYNEQFF	TGTGCCAGCAGCGGAGGCCCTGGCGGGACAGCCTACAATGAGCAGTTCTTC
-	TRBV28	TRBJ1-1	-	CASSLDGFSEAFF	TGTGCCAGCAGTTTAGATGGTTTTTCTGAAGCTTTCTTT